These T cell receptor beta chains were read from a single sample in a study of shared clonotypes between healthy human individuals. TCRdb's table, derived via immunoSEQ multiplex PCR, lists solely in-frame clones and lacks some. The data hold around 690,000 clones, with roughly 91% observed a single time. Sequencing was carried out using memory CD8+ T cells from PBMCs. The source of these receptors is a man younger than 30 in good health. Some clones in this sample may be carry-over from other donors' samples. The conserved cysteine and the conserved F or W are not part of the CDR3 here.

cdr3_aa	v_call	j_call
ASSFAGLPGTEAF	TRBV11-1	TRBJ1-1
ASSSDRVQETQY	TRBV7-6	TRBJ2-5
ASSFSGPYNEQF	TRBV27	TRBJ2-1
ASSQRDRPTYEQY	TRBV7-9	TRBJ2-7
ASSLDFETQY	TRBV5-1	TRBJ2-5
ASRPGEQDEQY	TRBV2	TRBJ2-7
ASRGDEKLF	TRBV5-1	TRBJ1-4
ASSVGRAMNYGYT	TRBV9	TRBJ1-2
ASSLKPNGGSGELF	TRBV11-2	TRBJ2-2
ASSFMTGSLESTEAF	TRBV5-1	TRBJ1-1
ASSVRGLNTEAF	TRBV28	TRBJ1-1
ASSSRTSGTETQY	TRBV27	TRBJ2-5
ASSTTATVDGYT	TRBV7-9	TRBJ1-2
ASRTGRITNYGYT	TRBV7-2	TRBJ1-2
ASRPQGTKTDTQY	TRBV6-5	TRBJ2-3
ARASDRGLYNEQF	TRBV2	TRBJ2-1
SAGPLEQF	TRBV20-1	TRBJ2-1
ASSSLGGYEQY	TRBV11-2	TRBJ2-7
ASSSPGYRVEDTQY	TRBV28	TRBJ2-3
ASSLGGGYNEQF	TRBV27	TRBJ2-1
ASSSLQGGNQPQH	TRBV6-5	TRBJ1-5
ASSLVLESSYNEQF	TRBV5-4	TRBJ2-1
ASSGGKPYEQY	TRBV11-2	TRBJ2-7
ASGRGNRGPNEKLF	TRBV28	TRBJ1-4
ASSSSQGDRGYGYT	TRBV27	TRBJ1-2
ASQGPDTQY	TRBV27	TRBJ2-3
ASSLSPQTGADTQY	TRBV7-9	TRBJ2-3
ASSFRQDTEAF	TRBV11-3	TRBJ1-1
ASSYSNPGKAYEQY	TRBV6-6	TRBJ2-7
ASSDWRAYEQY	TRBV6-1	TRBJ2-7
ASGVSGLANYGYT	TRBV27	TRBJ1-2
ASSVKDEDTEAF	TRBV2	TRBJ1-1
ASSEAGGRNTIY	TRBV6-1	TRBJ1-3
ASSGKTGDDEQF	TRBV7-9	TRBJ2-1
AWSIGYEQY	TRBV30	TRBJ2-7
ASSLDSAGYT	TRBV7-9	TRBJ1-2
ASSQEQDSYNSPLH	TRBV28	TRBJ1-6
ASSGTYGGYEKLF	TRBV5-1	TRBJ1-4
ASRPLGRGSSYEQY	TRBV28	NA
ASSIKGGTGELF	TRBV7-3	TRBJ2-2
ASSLAIQGYEQY	TRBV7-7	TRBJ2-7
ASRDVDTQY	TRBV28	TRBJ2-3
ASSYPLAASYEQY	TRBV7-8	TRBJ2-7
ARSLTRTSGDTGELF	TRBV5-3	TRBJ2-2
ASSAFRTSGRRNEQF	TRBV9	TRBJ2-1
SAYGRDRAANEQF	TRBV29-1	TRBJ2-1
AISERETQY	TRBV10-3	TRBJ2-5
ASSYGTSGRINEQF	TRBV6-5	TRBJ2-1
ASSLGEGALGNTIY	TRBV5-6	TRBJ1-3
ASSAISGTYNEQF	TRBV7-9	TRBJ2-1
ASSLSISGANVLT	TRBV7-3	TRBJ2-6
ASSSNKAGRTDTQY	TRBV7-9	TRBJ2-3
ASSTRGQGEETQY	TRBV11-3	TRBJ2-5
ASSDHTEAF	TRBV6-1	TRBJ1-1
SGGGTEERHLSSGANVLT	TRBV29-1	TRBJ2-6
ASSLLVGSEAKNIQY	TRBV28	TRBJ2-4
ASSLQGLPTEWYNEQF	TRBV27	TRBJ2-1
ASSPGLAVLRVGNEQF	TRBV7-9	TRBJ2-1
ASSTRAGELF	TRBV6-5	TRBJ2-2